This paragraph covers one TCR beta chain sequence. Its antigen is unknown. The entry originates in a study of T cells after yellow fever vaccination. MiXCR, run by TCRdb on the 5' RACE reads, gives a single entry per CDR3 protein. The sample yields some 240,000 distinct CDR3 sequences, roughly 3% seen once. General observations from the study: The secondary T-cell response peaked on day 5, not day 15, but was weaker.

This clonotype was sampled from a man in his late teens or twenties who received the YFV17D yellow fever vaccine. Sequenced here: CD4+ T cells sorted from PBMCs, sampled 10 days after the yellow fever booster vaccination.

CDR3 nucleotides: TGTGCCAGCAGCCAAGAGGGGGGAAGGGGAGAGACCCAGTACTTC. Translation: CASSQEGGRGETQYF. The chain combines TRBV4-2 with TRBJ2-5; weak D call: TRBD2 (6 bases). Germline V gene sequence: CDR1 LGHNA, CDR2 YNFKEQ. V dropped 0 bases and J dropped 4 bases, with 12 bases sitting between them. This CDR3 comprises 15 residues.